The rows below give T cell receptor beta chains drawn from one sample of a study of cytomegalovirus exposure and HLA in healthy donors. Assay used: immunoSEQ multiplex PCR; TCRdb lists only in-frame clones, some missing. The sample consists of about 200,000 clones, around 78% of them appearing once. What was sequenced was PBMCs. Source of these receptors: a woman aged 30 to 39 in good health and CMV-seropositive. Each CDR3 is given with its conserved first and last residue. The D gene is left open where the match is weak. Rows give clone size only sometimes, using once, few, many, or a class for an expanded clone.

>TRBD2|NA|TRBJ2-3|TRBV2
TGTGCCAGCAGTATGACTAGCTTTAGCACAGATACGCAGTATTTT
CASSMTSFSTDTQYF
>NA|many|TRBJ2-7|TRBV19
TGTGCCAGTAGTATAGATCGTGACAGCTCCTACGAGCAGTACTTC
CASSIDRDSSYEQYF
>NA|NA|TRBJ2-3|TRBV5-1
TGCGCCAGCAGCTTGAACTCGGGCACAGATACGCAGTATTTT
CASSLNSGTDTQYF
>TRBD2|NA|TRBJ2-1|TRBV27
TGTGCCAGCAGTTTCCTAGCGGGAGGTGTTAATGAGCAGTTCTTC
CASSFLAGGVNEQFF
>TRBD2|few|TRBJ2-1|TRBV6-1
TGTGCCTCCGGGGGGGGGCGAGGGGCCTACAATGAGCAGTTCTTC
CASGGGRGAYNEQFF
>NA|NA|TRBJ1-1|TRBV5-1
TGCGCCAGCAGCGCCCGGTTGAACACTGAAGCTTTCTTT
CASSARLNTEAFF
>TRBD2|NA|TRBJ2-3|TRBV7-3
TGTGCCAGCAGCTTAACGAGCGGGGCAGATACGCAGTATTTT
CASSLTSGADTQYF
>TRBD1|few|TRBJ1-1|TRBV27
TGTGCCAGCAGTCCCGGGACAGTGCCCCTCATGAACACTGAAGCTTTCTTT
CASSPGTVPLMNTEAFF
>NA|NA|TRBJ2-1|TRBV30
TGTGCCTGGAAGGGGCTCAATGAGCAGTTCTTC
CAWKGLNEQFF
>NA|few|TRBJ1-1|TRBV6-5
TGTGCCAGCAGTGCCGGGGGTTTCACTGAAGCTTTCTTT
CASSAGGFTEAFF
>TRBD1|NA|TRBJ1-1|TRBV2
TGTGCCAGCGGGACAGACCTGAACACTGAAGCTTTCTTT
CASGTDLNTEAFF
>TRBD1|few|TRBJ2-7|TRBV19
TGTGCCAGTAGTGTGGGGACAGGGAGGTACGAGCAGTACTTC
CASSVGTGRYEQYF
>NA|NA|TRBJ1-1|TRBV19
TGTGCCAGTAGCCGTACCGGGACACTGAACACTGAAGCTTTCTTT
CASSRTGTLNTEAFF
>TRBD1|NA|TRBJ2-2|TRBV28
TGTGCCAGCAGTTTCCCCTCCGGTGACAGGGACACCGGGGAGCTGTTTTTT
CASSFPSGDRDTGELFF
>TRBD1|NA|TRBJ2-2|TRBV18
TGTGCCAGCTCACCCCTACCTCGACAGGGAACGAACACCGGGGAGCTGTTTTTT
CASSPLPRQGTNTGELFF
>NA|NA|TRBJ1-6|TRBV2
TGTGCCAGCAGTGGGACAGCAGGAAATTCACCCCTCCACTTT
CASSGTAGNSPLHF
>TRBD2|NA|TRBJ2-4|TRBV5-4
TGTGCCAGCAGCCATTCGACTAGCGGGAGGGCCGGGAACATTCAGTACTTC
CASSHSTSGRAGNIQYF
>NA|few|TRBJ1-5|TRBV7-2
TGTGCCAGCAGCCCCCGTTTCCGGACAGAAGGGGAGCCCCAGCATTTT
CASSPRFRTEGEPQHF
>TRBD1|NA|TRBJ1-5|TRBV6-4
TGTGCCAGCAGATCCTCCGGGACAGCCAGCAATCAGCCCCAGCATTTT
CASRSSGTASNQPQHF
>NA|NA|TRBJ1-1|TRBV30
TGTGCCACACAAGGGGTCCCTGAAGCTTTCTTT
CATQGVPEAFF
>NA|NA|TRBJ1-2|TRBV28
TGTGCTAGCAGGGGTTCCCCAGGGCTTGGCTACACCTTC
CASRGSPGLGYTF
>NA|NA|TRBJ2-7|TRBV15
TGTGCCACCAGCAGAGGGACAGGAGGGTACGAGCAGTACTTC
CATSRGTGGYEQYF
>NA|NA|TRBJ2-4|TRBV2
TGTGCCAGCAGTGAAGAAGGTGGGAGCAAAAACATTCAGTACTTC
CASSEEGGSKNIQYF
>NA|NA|TRBJ1-2|TRBV15
TGTGCCACCAGCAGAGATGGAATCGCCCGGGGGAGGTATGGCTACACCTTC
CATSRDGIARGRYGYTF
>TRBD1|NA|TRBJ1-1|TRBV9
TGTGCCAGCAGCCGGGGACAGTCCAACACTGAAGCTTTCTTT
CASSRGQSNTEAFF
>NA|NA|TRBJ2-7|TRBV7-9
TGTGCCAGCAGCTTATCGGGGTCTAGGGACGAGCAGTACTTC
CASSLSGSRDEQYF
>NA|NA|TRBJ2-3|TRBV11-2
TGTGCCAGCAGCCCGATGACATCCACAGATACGCAGTATTTT
CASSPMTSTDTQYF
>TRBD1|NA|TRBJ1-5|TRBV5-1
TGCGCCAGCAGCTTGGACGGTACAGGGGCTCAGCCCCAGCATTTT
CASSLDGTGAQPQHF
>TRBD1|NA|TRBJ2-3|TRBV11-2
TGTGCCAGCAGCCCGGGACAGTATACGCAGTATTTT
CASSPGQYTQYF
>TRBD1|NA|TRBJ2-1|TRBV5-4
TGTGCCAGCAGCGGGGACCGGGACAGGCCGAATGAGCAGTTCTTC
CASSGDRDRPNEQFF
>TRBD1|NA|TRBJ2-5|TRBV5-1
TGCGCCAGCAGCTTGAGGGACAGGCGTCAAGAGACCCAGTACTTC
CASSLRDRRQETQYF
>TRBD2|once|TRBJ2-2|TRBV11-2
TGTGCCAGCGGGGGACTAGCGGAAACCGGGGAGCTGTTTTTT
CASGGLAETGELFF
>TRBD2|NA|TRBJ2-1|TRBV18
TGTGCCAGCTCCCTGGAATTAGCGGGAGTGGGGCAGTTCTTC
CASSLELAGVGQFF
>NA|NA|TRBJ1-4|TRBV5-6
TGTGCCAGCACTCTCTTGTTGACAGCAACTAATGAAAAACTGTTTTTT
CASTLLLTATNEKLFF
>NA|NA|TRBJ1-2|TRBV4-1
TGCGCCAGCAGCCAATTATTCAGGGTGCTTAGTCGTTTGGATGGGTACACCTTC
CASSQLFRVLSRLDGYTF
>TRBD1|few|TRBJ1-1|TRBV27
TGTGCCAGCAGTACACGACAGGGGAACACTGAAGCTTTCTTT
CASSTRQGNTEAFF
>TRBD1|NA|TRBJ2-2|TRBV6-5
TGTGCCAGCAGCCCACCCACAGGGGGCACCGGGGAGCTGTTTTTT
CASSPPTGGTGELFF